A single TCR beta chain is shown here with its context. Its specificity is unknown. From the PCR reads, TCRdb re-called clones with MiXCR. This table has about 35,000 clones, about a sixth appearing once. The length of the CDR3 is 16 residues. V lost 4 bases and J lost 1; bases outside the gene matches: 4. Germline V gives CDR1 MGHRA, CDR2 YSYEKL. All patients reached thyroid surgery having received no treatment beforehand. This sample was included in a study of metastatic and nonmetastatic thyroid tumors. Findings and limits, study-wide: When malignant thyroid tumors were compared with benign nodules, TCR beta diversity was reportedly significantly higher in the malignant tumors. This held in both blood and tumor samples.

This rearrangement joins TRBV4-1 to TRBJ1-1, with 12 bases aligning to TRBD1. The sample comprised blood. The source is a male donor with papillary thyroid cancer or a benign thyroid nodule (not recorded which). Some clones in this sample may be carry-over from other donors' samples. The CDR3 reads CASSPGQGATNTEAFF. The DNA for the CDR3 is TGCGCCAGCAGCCCGGGACAGGGGGCGACGAACACTGAAGCTTTCTTT.